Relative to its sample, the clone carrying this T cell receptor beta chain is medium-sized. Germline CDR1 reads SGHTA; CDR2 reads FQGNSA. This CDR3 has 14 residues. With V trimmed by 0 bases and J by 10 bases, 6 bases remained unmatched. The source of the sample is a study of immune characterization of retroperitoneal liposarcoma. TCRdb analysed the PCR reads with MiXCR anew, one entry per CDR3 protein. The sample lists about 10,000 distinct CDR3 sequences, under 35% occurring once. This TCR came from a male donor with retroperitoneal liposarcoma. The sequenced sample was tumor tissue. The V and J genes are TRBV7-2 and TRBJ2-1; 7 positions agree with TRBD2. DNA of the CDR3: TGTGCCAGCAGCTTAGCCGGCGGGAGCTACGAGCAGTTCTTC. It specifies CASSLAGGSYEQFF.